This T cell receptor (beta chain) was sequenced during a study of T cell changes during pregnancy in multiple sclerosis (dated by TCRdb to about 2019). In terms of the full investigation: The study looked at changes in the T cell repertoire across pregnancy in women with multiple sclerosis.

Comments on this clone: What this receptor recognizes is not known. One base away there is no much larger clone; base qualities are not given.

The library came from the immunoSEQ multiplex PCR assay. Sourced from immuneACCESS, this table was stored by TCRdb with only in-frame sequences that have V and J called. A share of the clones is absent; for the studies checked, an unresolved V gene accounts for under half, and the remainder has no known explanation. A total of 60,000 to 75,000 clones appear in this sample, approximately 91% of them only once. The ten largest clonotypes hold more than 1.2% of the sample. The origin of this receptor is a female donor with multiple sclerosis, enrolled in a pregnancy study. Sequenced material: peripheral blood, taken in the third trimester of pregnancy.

The CDR3 region reads CASSQVDRGGGYTF. The DNA sequence is TGTGCCAGCAGCCAAGTGGACAGGGGGGGTGGCTACACCTTC. The chain is assembled from TRBV4-2 and TRBJ1-2; 10 central nucleotides agree with TRBD1. The CDR3 holds 14 amino acids from the cysteine to the phenylalanine. The kept DNA is CDR3 alone, 42 bases in frame from the first base. Reading the germline V gene gives CDR1 LGHNA and CDR2 YNFKEQ. Compared with germline, V lacks 1 base and J lacks 7 bases; bases without a gene match: 3.